This TCR beta chain was identified during a study of shared clonotypes between healthy human individuals. On the study more broadly: Samples came from two female and a few male donors aged 18 to 49.

This CDR3 has 15 residues. V was clipped by 2 bases and J by 5 bases; unmatched bases: 7. In germline, CDR1 is MNHEY, CDR2 SVGAGI. Investigators divided CD4+ cells into CD45RA+ naive and CD45RA-negative memory subsets. Over several immunoSEQ plates, each subset's genomic DNA was distributed in even portions. Sequencing was performed with immunoSEQ multiplex PCR; in TCRdb, only in-frame clones are kept and a portion is missing. The sample comprises approximately 530,000 clones, approximately 95% of which are singletons, and around 0.067% rests with the top ten. The genes are TRBV6-5 and TRBJ1-1; 8 bases are a match to TRBD1. Source material: naive CD4+ T cells sorted from blood. Subset defined: CD45RA+ positively selected. The TCR was taken from a woman aged 25-40 years in good health. The CDR3 coding sequence is TGTGCCAGCAGTTACCTGGGCAGGGGGCGGACTGAAGCTTTCTTT. It yields the protein CASSYLGRGRTEAFF.